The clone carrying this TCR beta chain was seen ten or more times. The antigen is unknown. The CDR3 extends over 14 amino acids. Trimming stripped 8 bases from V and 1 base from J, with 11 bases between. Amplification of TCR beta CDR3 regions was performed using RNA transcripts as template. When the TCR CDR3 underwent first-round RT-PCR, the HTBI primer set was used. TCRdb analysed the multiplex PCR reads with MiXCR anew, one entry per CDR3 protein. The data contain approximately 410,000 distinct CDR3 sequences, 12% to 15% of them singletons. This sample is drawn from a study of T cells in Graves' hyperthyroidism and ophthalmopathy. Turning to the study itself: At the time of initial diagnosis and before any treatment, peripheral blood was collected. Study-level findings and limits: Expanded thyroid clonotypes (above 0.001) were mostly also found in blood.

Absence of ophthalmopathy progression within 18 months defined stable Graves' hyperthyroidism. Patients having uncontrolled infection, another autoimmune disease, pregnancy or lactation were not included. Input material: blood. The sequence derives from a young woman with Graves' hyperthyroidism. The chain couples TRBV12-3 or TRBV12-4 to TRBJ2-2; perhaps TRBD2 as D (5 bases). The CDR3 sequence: CASERALNTGELFF. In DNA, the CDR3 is TGTGCCAGCGAGAGGGCCCTGAACACCGGGGAGCTGTTTTTT.